Presented here are 4 T cell receptor beta chains from one specimen sequenced in a study of T cell responses to AZD1222 COVID-19 vaccine. Produced via immunoSEQ multiplex PCR; TCRdb's table is partial and in-frame only. The sample carries 150,000 to 180,000 clones, 87% recorded once. The sequencing here drew on peripheral blood, taken 28 days after the second AZD1222 dose. The receptor source for this set is an adult who received the AZD1222 COVID-19 vaccine.

The chain is built from TRBV6-5 and TRBJ2-7; 9 bases are a match to TRBD2. V dropped 0 bases and J dropped 7; count of bases not matched to a gene: 10. CDR3 length equals 16 residues. Looked up from germline, CDR1 is MNHEY and CDR2 is SVGAGI. CDR3 loop: CASSYSTASGVGEQYF. CDR3 DNA: TGTGCCAGCAGTTACTCTACGGCTAGCGGGGTAGGGGAGCAGTACTTC.

This chain uses TRBV18 with TRBJ2-4; D gene unclear. CDR1 is KGHSH and CDR2 is LQKENI in the germline V gene. Trimming pared 3 bases from V and 3 bases from J, leaving 6 bases between. This CDR3 is 13 amino acids long. The CDR3 sequence: CASSPDHKNIQYF. DNA for the CDR3: TGTGCCAGCTCACCGGACCACAAAAACATTCAGTACTTC.

The chain has TRBV27 and TRBJ1-1; 7 nucleotides align to TRBD1. Germline V CDR1 and CDR2: MNHEY, SMNVEV (reference sequence). The CDR3 loop spans 15 amino acids. J lost 1 base, V lost 4 bases, and 6 bases had no gene match. The CDR3 nucleotides are TGTGCCAGCAGTTCTTTCGGGACAGAGAACACTGAAGCTTTCTTT. It specifies CASSSFGTENTEAFF.

The genes are TRBV7-8 and TRBJ1-6, with D possibly matching TRBD1 (6 bases). Trimming took 4 bases from V and 10 from J, leaving 11 bases between them. This CDR3 is built from 13 residues. Germline V CDR1 and CDR2: SGHVS, FQNEAQ. The CDR3 sequence: CASSSPGDSPLHF. CDR3 in DNA: TGTGCCAGCAGCTCCCCAGGGGACTCACCCCTCCACTTT. Using reference TRBV7-8 and TRBJ1-6 for the parts outside the CDR3, the full variable domain is GAGVSQSPRYKVAKRGQDVALRCDPISGHVSLFWYQQALGQGPEFLTYFQNEAQLDKSGLPSDRFFAERPEGSVSTLKIQRTQQEDSAVYLCASSSPGDSPLHFGNGTRLTVT.